The 10 T cell receptor beta chains below come from one sample, sequenced in a study of blood T cell repertoires in COVID-19. TCRdb's copy holds only in-frame clones and misses some; the assay was immunoSEQ multiplex PCR. Of 150,000 to 200,000 clones in the sample, about 83% were seen once. Sequenced: peripheral blood. The source of these receptors is a man between 18 and 29 years old with active or convalescent COVID-19.

The CDR3 region has the DNA TGTGCCAGCAGTTCTGGGCTTGGGCGGGGTACGCAGTATTTT. Amino acids: CASSSGLGRGTQYF. The chain couples TRBV27 to TRBJ2-3, with D perhaps matching TRBD2 (6 bases). The CDR3 sequence is 14 residues long. The germline V gene encodes CDR1 MNHEY and CDR2 SMNVEV (reference sequence). Trimming took 4 bases from V and 8 from J, leaving 16 bases between them.

This chain uses TRBV19 with TRBJ2-7; perhaps TRBD2 as D (6 bases). The germline V gene has CDR1 LNHDA and CDR2 SQIVND (reference sequence). The CDR3 covers 14 residues. Trimming stripped 3 bases from V and 2 bases from J, with 11 bases between. The CDR3 reads CASSIGGTPYEQYF. CDR3 bases: TGTGCCAGTAGTATTGGGGGGACCCCCTACGAGCAGTACTTC.

The chain has TRBV19 and TRBJ1-6; no reliable D call. Germline lookup yields CDR1 LNHDA and CDR2 SQIVND (reference sequence). There are 14 residues in the CDR3. The ends were cut back, 5 bases at V and 5 bases at J, with 10 bases in the middle. Here the CDR3 DNA reads TGTGCCAGTAGTCTGGGCCCGAATAATTCACCCCTCCACTTT. Its protein is CASSLGPNNSPLHF.

The CDR3 loop is CASGLDRGNEQYF. The DNA of the CDR3 is TGTGCTAGTGGCCTGGACAGGGGAAACGAGCAGTACTTC. The rearrangement links TRBV12-5 to TRBJ2-7, with 9 nucleotides matching TRBD1. Germline V gene sequence: CDR1 LGHNT, CDR2 FRNRAP. Losses at the gene ends were 6 bases for V and 5 bases for J; bases not matched to a gene: 5. This CDR3 is built from 13 residues.

This sequence joins TRBV3-1 (or the pseudogene TRBV3-2) and TRBJ2-7; TRBD1 matches at 7 bases. There are 14 residues in the CDR3. V trimming: 7 bases; J trimming: 0 bases; junction bases outside the gene matches: 6. Germline assignment: CDR1 LGHDT and CDR2 YNNKEL (reference sequence). CDR3 in DNA: TGTGCCAGCACCCCCGGGACAGACTCCTACGAGCAGTACTTC. It codes for CASTPGTDSYEQYF.

This chain joins TRBV7-9 and TRBJ1-3, with 8 bases identical to TRBD1. The CDR3 has 16 amino acids. CDR1 and CDR2 (germline): SEHNR, FQNEAQ (reference sequence). The J segment lost 0 bases and the V segment lost 3 bases, leaving 4 bases of the junction unmatched. The CDR3 reads CASSFRQGFSGNTIYF. CDR3 nucleotide sequence: TGTGCCAGCAGCTTTAGACAGGGGTTCTCTGGAAACACCATATATTTT.

The V and J genes are TRBV25-1 and TRBJ2-5; D possibly corresponds to TRBD2 (6 bases). CDR3 length equals 15 residues. V was cut by 2 bases and J by 7 bases, with 17 bases left in between. CDR1 is MGHDK and CDR2 is SYGVNS in the germline V gene. CDR3 in DNA: TGTGCCAGCAGTGAAGGAGGGGCGAAAAGTGTGACCCAGTACTTC. This encodes CASSEGGAKSVTQYF.

The chain combines TRBV18 with TRBJ1-2; TRBD1 is a possible D gene (6 bases). Trimming shortened V by 9 bases and J by 6 bases, and 14 bases separated the two germline ends. CDR3 length: 12 residues. CDR1 is KGHSH, CDR2 LQKENI, per germline. This CDR3 is CASGPGADGYTF. The CDR3 coding sequence is TGTGCCAGTGGACCAGGGGCCGATGGCTACACCTTC.

The gene calls are TRBV4-2 and TRBJ1-1; 7 bases agree with TRBD1. The length of the CDR3 is 16 residues. In germline, CDR1 is LGHNA, CDR2 YNFKEQ. J lost 1 base, V lost 4 bases, and 9 bases had no gene match. The CDR3 DNA is TGTGCCAGCAGCCCCTACTGGACAGGCGAGAACACTGAAGCTTTCTTT. Translation gives CASSPYWTGENTEAFF.

V and J are TRBV5-1 and TRBJ1-3, with a weak D call TRBD1 (6 bases). V was trimmed by 1 base and J by 4 bases, leaving 12 bases between them. The length of the CDR3 is 15 residues. CDR1 is SGHRS, CDR2 YFSETQ, per germline. CDR3 protein: CASSLSQGWGNTIYF. The CDR3 DNA sequence: TGCGCCAGCAGCTTGTCTCAGGGGTGGGGAAACACCATATATTTT.